This is a list of T cell receptor beta chains from one sample in a study of TIL therapy for anti-PD-1-resistant metastatic lung cancer. Libraries were prepared by immunoSEQ multiplex PCR; TCRdb keeps only in-frame clonotypes and omits some of them. This sample has approximately 57,000 clones, with approximately 78% found just once. Sequences were derived from blood, sampled at baseline. Source of these receptors: a person between 25 and 79 years old with non-small cell lung cancer. Each CDR3 is given with its conserved first and last residue. Each record gives: V gene, J gene, D gene, clone size, CDR3 DNA, CDR3 protein. D genes are given only for firm matches. Part of the rows lack a size; the others show once, few, many or a class for expanded clones.

V gene: TRBV7-2
J gene: TRBJ2-3
D gene: NA
clone size: NA
CDR3 DNA: TGTGCCAGCAGCTCCCCGTCGAGGAGGACAGATACGCAGTATTTT
CDR3 protein: CASSSPSRRTDTQYF

V gene: TRBV6-5
J gene: TRBJ1-2
D gene: NA
clone size: NA
CDR3 DNA: TGTGCCAGCAGGGGACCGGTGGGGTCTAACTATGGCTACACCTTC
CDR3 protein: CASRGPVGSNYGYTF

V gene: TRBV5-5
J gene: TRBJ1-2
D gene: NA
clone size: NA
CDR3 DNA: TGTGCCAGCAGTCGACCGTTGGGGCAGATATATGGCTACACCTTC
CDR3 protein: CASSRPLGQIYGYTF

V gene: TRBV4-3
J gene: TRBJ2-1
D gene: TRBD1
clone size: NA
CDR3 DNA: TGCGCCAGCAGCCAAGATGGGACAGGGGTCTACAATGAGCAGTTCTTC
CDR3 protein: CASSQDGTGVYNEQFF

V gene: TRBV18
J gene: TRBJ2-4
D gene: NA
clone size: NA
CDR3 DNA: TGTGCCAGCTCACCACCGGGACTAGCCAAAAACATTCAGTACTTC
CDR3 protein: CASSPPGLAKNIQYF

V gene: TRBV30
J gene: TRBJ2-7
D gene: NA
clone size: NA
CDR3 DNA: TGTGCCTGGAGTGTTCGGAGCTCCTACGAGCAGTACTTC
CDR3 protein: CAWSVRSSYEQYF

V gene: TRBV7-3
J gene: TRBJ1-1
D gene: NA
clone size: NA
CDR3 DNA: TGTGCCAGCAGCTTAGGGATTGGGACTGAAGCTTTCTTT
CDR3 protein: CASSLGIGTEAFF

V gene: TRBV5-1
J gene: TRBJ2-4
D gene: NA
clone size: few
CDR3 DNA: TGCGCCAGCAGCTCGCAGGGAGTTGGGGCCAAAAACATTCAGTACTTC
CDR3 protein: CASSSQGVGAKNIQYF

V gene: TRBV7-3
J gene: TRBJ2-1
D gene: TRBD2
clone size: NA
CDR3 DNA: TGTGCCAGCAGCCGTCTGAGCGGGGGGAGCTACAATGAGCAGTTCTTC
CDR3 protein: CASSRLSGGSYNEQFF

V gene: TRBV27
J gene: TRBJ2-1
D gene: NA
clone size: NA
CDR3 DNA: TGTGCCAGCAGTTTCAATGGGGGTAATGAGCAGTTCTTC
CDR3 protein: CASSFNGGNEQFF

V gene: TRBV2
J gene: TRBJ1-6
D gene: NA
clone size: NA
CDR3 DNA: TGTGCCAGCTCCCCCAGACCCGGGGCCCGATCAAATTCACCCCTCCACTTT
CDR3 protein: CASSPRPGARSNSPLHF